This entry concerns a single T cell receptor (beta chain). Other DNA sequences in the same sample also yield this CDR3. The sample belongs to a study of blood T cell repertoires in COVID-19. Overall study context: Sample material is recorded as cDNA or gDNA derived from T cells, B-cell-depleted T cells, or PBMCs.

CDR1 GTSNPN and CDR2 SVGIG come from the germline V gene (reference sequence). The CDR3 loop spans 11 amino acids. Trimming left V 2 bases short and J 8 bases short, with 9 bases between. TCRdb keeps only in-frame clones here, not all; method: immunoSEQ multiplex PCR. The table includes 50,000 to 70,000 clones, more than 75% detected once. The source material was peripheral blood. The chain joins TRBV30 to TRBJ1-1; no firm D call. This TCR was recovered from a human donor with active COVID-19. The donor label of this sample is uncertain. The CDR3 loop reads CAWSPLTEAFF. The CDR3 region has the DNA TGTGCCTGGAGTCCACTCACCGAAGCTTTCTTT.